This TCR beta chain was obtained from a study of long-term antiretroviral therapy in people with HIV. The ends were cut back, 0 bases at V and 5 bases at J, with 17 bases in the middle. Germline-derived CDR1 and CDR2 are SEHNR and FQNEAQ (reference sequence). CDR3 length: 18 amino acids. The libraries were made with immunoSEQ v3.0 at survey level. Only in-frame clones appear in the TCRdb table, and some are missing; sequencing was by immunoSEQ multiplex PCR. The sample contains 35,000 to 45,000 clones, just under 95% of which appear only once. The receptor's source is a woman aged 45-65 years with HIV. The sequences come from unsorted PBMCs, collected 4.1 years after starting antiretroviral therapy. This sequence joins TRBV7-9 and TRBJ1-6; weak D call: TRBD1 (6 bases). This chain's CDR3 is CASSLAIGGGGDNSPLHF. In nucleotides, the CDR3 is TGTGCCAGCAGCTTAGCTATCGGAGGCGGGGGCGATAATTCACCCCTCCACTTT.